These 4 T cell receptor beta chains originate from one sample sequenced in a study of blood T cell repertoires in COVID-19. Generated by immunoSEQ multiplex PCR, the TCRdb table keeps only in-frame clones and is missing some. The sample has about 90,000 clones; around 92% are singletons. Sequenced material: peripheral blood. The receptors originated from a woman aged 55-70 years with active COVID-19.

The CDR3, as DNA: TGTGCCAGTAGTATGGAACTAGGATATGGCTACACCTTC. This sequence encodes CASSMELGYGYTF. The chain recombines TRBV19 with TRBJ1-2; the D is unclear. Trimming took 3 bases from V and 5 from J, leaving 10 bases between them. The CDR3 has 13 residues. CDR1 and CDR2 (germline): LNHDA, SQIVND (reference sequence).

The chain has TRBV6-1 and TRBJ2-1; the D gene is possibly TRBD1 (5 bases). Per the germline V gene, CDR1 is MNHNS and CDR2 is SASEGT. This CDR3 has 16 amino acids. The V end was cut by 4 bases, the J end by 0 bases, with 13 bases between. The CDR3: CASSGQPTISYNEQFF. CDR3 bases: TGTGCCAGCAGTGGACAGCCGACCATCTCCTACAATGAGCAGTTCTTC.

This chain connects TRBV27 to TRBJ2-7; 10 bases match TRBD1. Germline lookup yields CDR1 MNHEY and CDR2 SMNVEV (reference sequence). The CDR3 is 16 amino acids. V was pared by 5 bases and J by 5 bases, with 12 bases of the junction left unmatched. The CDR3 coding sequence is TGTGCCAGCAGTGCAATTTCCGGGACAGGGGCACACGAGCAGTACTTC. This codes for CASSAISGTGAHEQYF.

In DNA, the CDR3 is TGTGCCAGTACCGGAGGGCCTGAAGCTTTCTTT. Translating gives CASTGGPEAFF. The V call is TRBV19, the J call TRBJ1-1; D not resolved. V was trimmed by 7 bases and J by 6 bases, leaving 9 bases between them. Germline-derived CDR1 and CDR2 are LNHDA and SQIVND (reference sequence). The CDR3 runs 11 residues.